One sample yielded the 22 T cell receptor beta chains listed below, sequenced in a study of blood T cell repertoires in COVID-19. Using immunoSEQ multiplex PCR, the repertoire was profiled, and TCRdb retains in-frame clones only, with some absent. In the table there are approximately 140,000 clones, 84% of which are singletons. The sequencing sample was made of peripheral blood. The receptors originated from a man aged 25 to 40 with COVID-19, enrolled during active disease.

The chain is built from TRBV7-9 and TRBJ1-2; no reliable D call. The CDR3 loop spans 13 amino acids. The germline CDR1 and CDR2 sequences are SEHNR and FQNEAQ (reference sequence). Trimming stripped 1 base from V and 10 bases from J, with 13 bases between. The CDR3 DNA follows: TGTGCCAGCAGCTTAGAAGGGTACGGGAACTACACCTTC. Translating gives CASSLEGYGNYTF.

The count of this clone is one. The gene calls are TRBV6-5 and TRBJ2-7, with 7 positions matching TRBD2. V was clipped by 1 base and J by 2 bases; unmatched bases: 2. The CDR3 is 14 amino acids. Germline V gene data show CDR1 as MNHEY and CDR2 as SVGAGI. This CDR3 reads CASSYLAGPYEQYF. The CDR3 coding sequence is TGTGCCAGCAGTTACTTAGCGGGCCCCTACGAGCAGTACTTC.

This chain uses TRBV10-3 with TRBJ1-1; 7 bases line up with TRBD1. The CDR3 is 13 amino acids. Trimming cost V 8 bases and J 1 base; bases outside gene matches: 4. CDR1 is ENHRY, CDR2 SYGVKD, per germline. The chain's CDR3 is CAIGRDRNTEAFF. The DNA for the CDR3 is TGTGCCATCGGACGGGACAGGAACACTGAAGCTTTCTTT.

CDR3 coding DNA: TGTGCCAGCAGCCAATCAGGGTTTGGCTACACCTTC. This codes for CASSQSGFGYTF. The chain combines TRBV3-1 (or the pseudogene TRBV3-2) with TRBJ1-2, with a possible D match to TRBD1 (5 bases). The germline CDR1 and CDR2 sequences are LGHDT and YNNKEL (reference sequence). The CDR3 sequence is 12 residues long. V was shortened by 2 bases and J by 7 bases, with 8 bases between the two germline ends.

V gene TRBV30 combines with J gene TRBJ2-3, with TRBD2 matching 11 bases. The CDR3 extends over 15 amino acids. V dropped 3 bases and J dropped 4; count of bases not matched to a gene: 6. CDR1 GTSNPN and CDR2 SVGIG come from the germline V gene (reference sequence). The CDR3 reads CAWRVLAGGADTQYF. The CDR3 DNA reads TGTGCCTGGAGAGTTCTAGCGGGAGGAGCAGATACGCAGTATTTT.

This chain joins TRBV10-2 and TRBJ1-6, with D uncertain. V dropped 6 bases and J dropped 0 bases, with 12 bases sitting between them. Germline-derived CDR1 and CDR2 are WSHSY and SAAADI. The CDR3 sequence is 16 residues long. Written as DNA, the CDR3 is TGCGCCAGCAGCGATCCGGGAGCCTCCTATAATTCACCCCTCCACTTT. This translates into CASSDPGASYNSPLHF.

V is TRBV9 and J is TRBJ2-3; 7 bases are shared with TRBD1. CDR1 and CDR2 from the germline V gene are SGDLS and YYNGEE. CDR3 length equals 15 residues. V lost 0 bases and J lost 6; bases outside the gene matches: 7. Written as DNA, the CDR3 is TGTGCCAGCAGCGTAGTAGGACAGGTCACGGATACGCAGTATTTT. Residues: CASSVVGQVTDTQYF.

The rearrangement uses TRBV5-1 and TRBJ2-2; maybe TRBD2 (6 bases). V was clipped by 2 bases and J by 3 bases, with 8 bases between them. The CDR3 consists of 14 residues. Looked up from germline, CDR1 is SGHRS and CDR2 is YFSETQ. CDR3 sequence (DNA): TGCGCCAGCAGCTTCGGGAGAGACACCGGGGAGCTGTTTTTT. As protein: CASSFGRDTGELFF.

This chain links TRBV19 with TRBJ2-3; tentatively, D is TRBD1 (5 bases). This CDR3 region has 13 residues. Between the trimmed V and J ends, which lost 8 bases and 2 bases, there was a span of 11 bases. CDR1 is LNHDA and CDR2 is SQIVND in the germline V gene (reference sequence). DNA of the CDR3: TGTGCCAGTGGCCCAGGGTTCACAGATACGCAGTATTTT. Translation: CASGPGFTDTQYF.

This rearrangement joins TRBV5-1 to TRBJ1-3; a possible D gene is TRBD1 (5 bases). The CDR3 has 18 amino acids. The V end was cut by 1 base, the J end by 0 bases, with 17 bases between. Germline V gene lookup returns CDR1 SGHRS and CDR2 YFSETQ. CDR3 protein: CASSLNYGTGASGNTIYF. CDR3 in DNA: TGCGCCAGCAGCTTGAATTATGGGACGGGAGCCTCTGGAAACACCATATATTTT.

The rearrangement uses TRBV10-3 and TRBJ2-3, with TRBD2 as a possible D gene (5 bases). V dropped 3 bases and J dropped 1 base, with 14 bases sitting between them. The CDR3 is made up of 16 amino acids. From germline, CDR1 is ENHRY and CDR2 SYGVKD. CDR3 nucleotides: TGTGCCATCAGTGATGGTCAGCGGTTCGGCACAGATACGCAGTATTTT. Encoded protein: CAISDGQRFGTDTQYF.

This clone was observed a few times. The chain uses TRBV6-5 and TRBJ2-1; 7 bases are shared with TRBD2. The CDR3 runs to 16 residues. CDR1 is MNHEY, CDR2 SVGAGI, per germline. J was trimmed by 7 bases and V by 0 bases; bases with no gene match: 9. The CDR3 reads CASSYSGGSGQNEQFF. DNA of the CDR3: TGTGCCAGCAGTTACTCGGGAGGGAGTGGGCAGAATGAGCAGTTCTTC.

This chain uses TRBV27 with TRBJ1-2; 9 bases line up with TRBD1. The V gene's germline CDR1 is MNHEY and CDR2 SMNVEV (reference sequence). J lost 8 bases, V lost 6 bases, and 7 bases had no gene match. This CDR3 comprises 13 residues. DNA of the CDR3: TGTGCCAGCAGCCTACAGGGGGCGGGGGGCTACACCTTC. This encodes CASSLQGAGGYTF.

Turning to this clone: Other nucleotide sequences from this sample produce the same CDR3. V is TRBV7-3 and J is TRBJ2-3; TRBD2 matches 14 bases. This CDR3 has 15 residues. Germline CDR1 and CDR2: SGHTA and FQGTGA. Germline trimming cut 6 bases from V and 4 bases from J; bases unmatched to any gene: 3. The CDR3 region has the DNA TGTGCCAGCAGTCTGACTAGCGGGAGGGCAGATACGCAGTATTTT. It specifies CASSLTSGRADTQYF.

V gene TRBV28 combines with J gene TRBJ2-3; 11 nucleotides line up with TRBD1. V lost 7 bases, J lost 3 bases, and 6 bases stayed unmatched. In germline, CDR1 is MDHEN, CDR2 SYDVKM. The CDR3 has 15 residues. In DNA form, the CDR3 reads TGTGCCAGCAAGACGGGGACAGGGGGTACAGATACGCAGTATTTT. Translating gives CASKTGTGGTDTQYF. Full variable domain (rest looked up from reference TRBV28 and TRBJ2-3): DVKVTQSSRYLVKRTGEKVFLECVQDMDHENMFWYRQDPGLGLRLIYFSYDVKMKEKGDIPEGYSVSREKKERFSLILESASTNQTSMYLCASKTGTGGTDTQYFGPGTRLTVL.

The chain combines TRBV9 with TRBJ2-2; TRBD2 agrees at 7 bases. The germline V gene has CDR1 SGDLS and CDR2 YYNGEE. The V and J ends lost 0 bases and 2 bases, in that order; junction bases with no gene match: 10. This CDR3 has 18 amino acids. CDR3 residues: CASSVGANPGGNTGELFF. CDR3 in DNA: TGTGCCAGCAGCGTAGGGGCTAACCCGGGAGGAAACACCGGGGAGCTGTTTTTT.

The rearrangement links TRBV6-2 or TRBV6-3 to TRBJ2-3; 9 bases are a match to TRBD1. Trimming cost V 6 bases and J 9 bases; bases outside gene matches: 25. This CDR3 spans 19 amino acids. Germline lookup yields CDR1 MNHEY and CDR2 SVGEGT. The CDR3 nucleotides are TGTGCCAGCAGCTATCCGGGACAGGGCGTGATGGGGGGGAGAGACACGCAGTATTTT. It specifies CASSYPGQGVMGGRDTQYF.

The chain is built from TRBV27 and TRBJ2-3; maybe TRBD1 (6 bases). The CDR3 is made up of 17 amino acids. Germline values: CDR1 MNHEY, CDR2 SMNVEV (reference sequence). The V gene lost 3 bases and the J gene lost 2 bases, with 18 bases spanning the gap. CDR3: CASSFLLDSGDTDTQYF. The CDR3 DNA reads TGTGCCAGCAGTTTCCTACTGGACAGTGGAGACACAGATACGCAGTATTTT.

The rearrangement uses TRBV5-5 and TRBJ2-1; D unclear. The CDR3 spans 16 residues. CDR1 SGHKS and CDR2 YYEKEE come from the germline V gene (reference sequence). Trimming stripped 0 bases from V and 10 bases from J, with 20 bases between. The CDR3 DNA follows: TGTGCCAGCAGCTTGGCCCTTGTCGGAGTAGCCGGAGAGCAGTTCTTC. This sequence encodes CASSLALVGVAGEQFF.

Concerning this clone itself: At the DNA level, this CDR3 is encoded by other sequences in the same sample as well. The chain links TRBV6-1 to TRBJ2-3; the match to TRBD1 covers 8 bases. This CDR3 region has 15 residues. Germline V CDR1 and CDR2: MNHNS, SASEGT. With 2 bases clipped from V and 1 base from J, the junction kept 2 bases outside the gene matches. The CDR3 sequence: CASSELTGGTDTQYF. The CDR3 DNA sequence: TGTGCCAGCAGTGAATTGACAGGGGGCACAGATACGCAGTATTTT.

J is TRBJ2-3 and V is TRBV28, with TRBD1 matching over 9 bases. Germline V gene lookup returns CDR1 MDHEN and CDR2 SYDVKM. The CDR3 loop spans 14 amino acids. The V gene end was trimmed by 7 bases and the J gene end by 0 bases; junction bases not matched to a gene: 2. The chain's CDR3 is CASKTGGSTDTQYF. CDR3 bases: TGTGCCAGCAAAACAGGGGGCAGCACAGATACGCAGTATTTT.

The rearrangement uses TRBV6-5 and TRBJ2-3, with D possibly TRBD2 on 6 matching bases. The CDR3 covers 13 residues. The V gene's germline CDR1 is MNHEY and CDR2 SVGAGI. V gave up 10 bases and J gave up 2 bases, with 13 bases separating them. The CDR3 bases are TGTGCCACGAGGAGGGAAATCACAGATACGCAGTATTTT. This gives the protein CATRREITDTQYF.